This T cell receptor (beta chain) comes out of a study of shared clonotypes between healthy human individuals. Study details: Participating donors consisted of two women and a few men aged 18 to 49. General study results and limits: In contrast to clonotypes shared by all four donors, non-shared clonotypes had lower generation probabilities. Tissues were not sampled, only blood, and their repertoires likely differ.

Measured with immunoSEQ multiplex PCR; TCRdb has only the in-frame clones, and not every one. Of around 1 million clones in the sample, 76% are singletons; the top ten hold approximately 1.5%. A note on this clone: The antigen is unknown.

The CDR3 spans 14 residues. The ends were cut back, 3 bases at V and 8 bases at J, with 15 bases in the middle. Germline V gives CDR1 SGHRS, CDR2 YFSETQ. The J gene is TRBJ1-3, the V gene TRBV5-1; D perhaps matches TRBD1 (6 bases). The receptor's source is a young man in good health. The source material was memory CD4+ T cells sorted from blood. Noted subset: CD45RA-negative fraction. CDR3 coding DNA: TGCGCCAGCAGCTCTGGGGGCCAGCGAGACACCATATATTTT. This encodes CASSSGGQRDTIYF.